The 27 T cell receptor beta chains below were found in one sample sequenced in a study of blood T cell repertoires in COVID-19. Produced via immunoSEQ multiplex PCR; TCRdb's table is partial and in-frame only. The sample has 230,000 or so clones, 85% to 90% seen once. The sequencing input was peripheral blood. The receptors derive from a woman aged 60-75 years with COVID-19, enrolled during active disease.

CDR3 region: CASSLRGGLDTEAFF. In DNA form, the CDR3 reads TGCGCCAGCAGCCTTAGGGGGGGGCTTGACACTGAAGCTTTCTTT. The V gene is TRBV4-1, the J gene TRBJ1-1; D possibly corresponds to TRBD1 (6 bases). The CDR3 contains 15 residues. Germline V CDR1 and CDR2: MGHRA, YSYEKL. Trimming stripped 4 bases from V and 3 bases from J, with 15 bases between.

This chain connects TRBV10-2 to TRBJ1-5, with 12 bases identical to TRBD1. V lost 8 bases, J lost 4 bases, and 9 bases stayed unmatched. The CDR3 loop spans 16 amino acids. Germline CDR1 and CDR2: WSHSY and SAAADI. The chain's CDR3 is CASRTGTGGPNQPQHF. The CDR3 DNA reads TGCGCCAGCCGGACAGGGACAGGGGGCCCGAATCAGCCCCAGCATTTT.

The V call is TRBV5-4, the J call TRBJ1-3; 10 bases match TRBD1. Losses at the gene ends were 4 bases for V and 8 bases for J; bases not matched to a gene: 12. The CDR3 has 16 residues. Germline V lookup: CDR1 SGHNT, CDR2 YYREEE (reference sequence). CDR3 region: CASSLAPDRGTYTIYF. The CDR3 region has the DNA TGTGCCAGCAGCCTGGCCCCGGACAGGGGGACATACACCATATATTTT. Full variable domain (missing parts from reference TRBV5-4 and TRBJ1-3): ETGVTQSPTHLIKTRGQQVTLRCSSQSGHNTVSWYQQALGQGPQFIFQYYREEENGRGNFPPRFSGLQFPNYSSELNVNALELDDSALYLCASSLAPDRGTYTIYFGEGSWLTVV.

This clone occurred once. The chain links TRBV27 to TRBJ2-1; D perhaps matches TRBD2 (7 bases). V lost 3 bases and J lost 3, with 18 bases in between. Per germline, CDR1 MNHEY and CDR2 SMNVEV (reference sequence). This CDR3 is built from 17 residues. The CDR3 protein is CASSLGGALQNYNEQFF. The CDR3 DNA follows: TGTGCCAGCAGTTTGGGGGGGGCCCTACAAAACTACAATGAGCAGTTCTTC.

The V gene is TRBV19, the J gene TRBJ1-1; D is possibly TRBD1 (6 bases). Between the trimmed V and J ends, which lost 7 bases and 6 bases, there was a span of 24 bases. This CDR3 is built from 16 residues. In germline, CDR1 is LNHDA, CDR2 SQIVND (reference sequence). CDR3 loop: CASTPGQGSRAAEAFF. For the CDR3, the DNA is TGTGCCAGTACCCCTGGGCAGGGGTCTCGAGCCGCTGAAGCTTTCTTT.

The rearrangement joins TRBV7-9 to TRBJ1-4; 9 bases line up with TRBD1. The V gene's germline CDR1 is SEHNR and CDR2 FQNEAQ (reference sequence). The CDR3 is 14 amino acids. The junction had 5 bases not matched to a gene; V was cut back by 4 bases and J by 8 bases. The CDR3 DNA reads TGTGCCAGCAGCTCGGGACAGGGTCGGGAAAAACTGTTTTTT. Amino acids: CASSSGQGREKLFF.

This clone appeared once. The V gene is TRBV6-2 or TRBV6-3, the J gene TRBJ1-4; D uncertain. Trimming cost V 3 bases and J 4 bases, with 15 bases left between them. The germline V gene encodes CDR1 MNHEY and CDR2 SVGEGT. The CDR3 has 16 residues. The CDR3 sequence: CASSYMTSLNNEKLFF. The CDR3 DNA reads as TGTGCCAGCAGTTATATGACTTCCCTGAATAATGAAAAACTGTTTTTT.

This chain joins TRBV7-8 and TRBJ2-2; D might be TRBD1 (5 bases). V shed 5 bases and J shed 2 bases, with 15 bases lying between them. This CDR3 region has 16 residues. Germline CDR1 and CDR2: SGHVS and FQNEAQ. CDR3: CASSIPTAINTGELFF. CDR3 DNA sequence: TGTGCCAGCAGCATCCCGACAGCTATAAACACCGGGGAGCTGTTTTTT.

This sequence joins TRBV9 and TRBJ2-3; D call uncertain. V lost 3 bases, J lost 0 bases, and 14 bases lay in between. The CDR3 contains 16 residues. The germline V gene encodes CDR1 SGDLS and CDR2 YYNGEE. The CDR3 reads CASSAPIVSSTDTQYF. In nucleotides, the CDR3 is TGTGCCAGCAGCGCCCCTATTGTATCTAGCACAGATACGCAGTATTTT.

The chain carries TRBV9 and TRBJ1-6, with D possibly TRBD1 on 6 matching bases. The CDR3 is 16 residues long. Per the germline V gene, CDR1 is SGDLS and CDR2 is YYNGEE. V was pared by 4 bases and J by 0 bases, with 11 bases between. The CDR3 DNA reads TGTGCCAGCAGCCGGGACACGAGCTCCTATAATTCACCCCTCCACTTT. As protein: CASSRDTSSYNSPLHF.

This rearrangement joins TRBV16 to TRBJ1-2, with unresolved D. There are 13 residues in the CDR3. Trimming shortened V by 2 bases and J by 3 bases, and 7 bases separated the two germline ends. CDR1 and CDR2 (germline): KGHSY, FQNENV. CDR3 sequence: CASSQAQDYGYTF. DNA of the CDR3: TGTGCCAGCAGCCAAGCCCAGGACTATGGCTACACCTTC.

The sample holds one count of this clone. One end of the junction fails to match germline, which may point to a read error. The rearrangement joins TRBV3-1 (or the pseudogene TRBV3-2) to TRBJ1-2; D remains unclear. From germline, CDR1 is LGHDT and CDR2 YNNKEL (reference sequence). The CDR3 consists of 11 residues. The CDR3 protein is CASSQDTEITF. The CDR3, as DNA: TGTGCCAGCAGCCAAGATACAGAAATAACATTC.

This chain joins TRBV7-9 and TRBJ1-1; 10 positions agree with TRBD1. V was clipped by 4 bases and J by 7 bases; unmatched bases: 15. Germline loops: CDR1 SEHNR, CDR2 FQNEAQ (reference sequence). CDR3 length equals 17 residues. This CDR3 is CASSYLRGGQGPDEAFF. For the CDR3, the DNA is TGTGCCAGCAGCTACCTACGGGGGGGACAGGGGCCCGATGAAGCTTTCTTT.

The J gene is TRBJ1-5, the V gene TRBV7-2, with 10 bases fitting TRBD1. Germline V lookup: CDR1 SGHTA, CDR2 FQGNSA. The CDR3 is 15 amino acids. V trimming: 4 bases; J trimming: 1 base; junction bases outside the gene matches: 1. The CDR3, as DNA: TGTGCCAGCAGCTGGGACAGGGGAAGCAATCAGCCCCAGCATTTT. Its protein product is CASSWDRGSNQPQHF.

The V gene is TRBV4-1, the J gene TRBJ1-5, with TRBD1 as a possible D gene (5 bases). The V gene lost 4 bases and the J gene lost 4 bases, with 32 bases spanning the gap. The CDR3 runs 21 residues. Germline values: CDR1 MGHRA, CDR2 YSYEKL. CDR3 region: CASSLSGSPATGASGNQPQHF. Here the CDR3 DNA reads TGCGCCAGCAGCCTATCCGGGAGTCCGGCTACCGGGGCCTCGGGGAATCAGCCCCAGCATTTT.

V usage is TRBV23-1 and J usage is TRBJ2-2; tentatively, D is TRBD1 (5 bases). TRBV23-1 is known as an ORF, though its function is uncertain. Trimming shortened V by 6 bases and J by 2 bases, and 10 bases separated the two germline ends. The CDR3 has 14 residues. The CDR3 coding sequence is TGCGCCAGCAGCCCGACAGTCAACACCGGGGAGCTGTTTTTT. Translating gives CASSPTVNTGELFF.

The chain combines TRBV7-2 with TRBJ1-4; the match to TRBD1 covers 12 bases. Germline V gene sequence: CDR1 SGHTA, CDR2 FQGNSA. After removal of 4 bases from V and 5 bases from J, the junction contained 8 bases not matched to a gene. The CDR3 length is 17 residues. The CDR3 DNA follows: TGTGCCAGCAGCTCATCCGGGACAGGGGGCGGCAATGAAAAACTGTTTTTT. This sequence encodes CASSSSGTGGGNEKLFF.

The chain carries TRBV19 and TRBJ1-2; D gene ambiguous. V dropped 5 bases and J dropped 4 bases, with 8 bases sitting between them. Germline V gene sequence: CDR1 LNHDA, CDR2 SQIVND (reference sequence). There are 12 residues in the CDR3. The CDR3 spells CASSFASYGYTF. In DNA, the CDR3 is TGTGCCAGTAGTTTCGCCAGCTATGGCTACACCTTC.

The rearrangement joins TRBV20-1 to TRBJ1-6; no clear D. This CDR3 is 15 amino acids long. The germline CDR1 and CDR2 sequences are DFQATT and SNEGSKA (reference sequence). V was clipped by 3 bases and J by 5 bases, with 14 bases between them. CDR3 in DNA: TGCAGTGCTAGTAGAGGGATGGTAAATAATTCACCCCTCCACTTT. Its protein is CSASRGMVNNSPLHF.

J is TRBJ1-1 and V is TRBV4-3; D perhaps matches TRBD1 (5 bases). This CDR3 contains 14 residues. Germline V gene lookup returns CDR1 LGHNA and CDR2 YSLEER. V gave up 3 bases and J gave up 0 bases, with 8 bases separating them. CDR3 sequence (DNA): TGCGCCAGCAGCCACGACAGAATGAACACTGAAGCTTTCTTT. As protein: CASSHDRMNTEAFF.

The rearrangement links TRBV19 to TRBJ1-1, with 9 bases that match TRBD1. V trimming: 4 bases; J trimming: 2 bases; junction bases outside the gene matches: 5. Per the germline V gene, CDR1 is LNHDA and CDR2 is SQIVND (reference sequence). This CDR3 is built from 15 residues. The CDR3 region has the DNA TGTGCCAGTAGTACAGGGGACAGGGAAAACACTGAAGCTTTCTTT. Translation: CASSTGDRENTEAFF.

This clone was counted a single time. This sequence joins TRBV5-5 and TRBJ2-5, with a tentative D call TRBD1 (6 bases). The CDR3 totals 15 residues. Germline V gene lookup returns CDR1 SGHKS and CDR2 YYEKEE (reference sequence). The V gene lost 4 bases and the J gene lost 2 bases, with 15 bases spanning the gap. This CDR3 reads CASSLTGISQETQYF. Here the CDR3 DNA reads TGTGCCAGCAGCCTCACAGGGATCTCGCAAGAGACCCAGTACTTC.

This clone was seen a few times. The chain is built from TRBV19 and TRBJ1-1, with 9 bases matching TRBD1. The ends lost 9 bases at V and 5 bases at J; junction bases unmatched: 7. The CDR3 length is 13 residues. Germline V gene data show CDR1 as LNHDA and CDR2 as SQIVND (reference sequence). CDR3 sequence (DNA): TGTGCCAGCCTGGACAGGGGCCCTACTGAAGCTTTCTTT. This encodes CASLDRGPTEAFF.

The chain links TRBV19 to TRBJ1-2; D may be TRBD1 (5 bases). The germline V gene encodes CDR1 LNHDA and CDR2 SQIVND (reference sequence). V lost 3 bases to trimming and J lost 4 bases, with 15 bases between them. This CDR3 has 15 residues. The DNA of the CDR3 is TGTGCCAGTAGTATCTGGGGCAGCTCCTCCTATGGCTACACCTTC. It translates to CASSIWGSSSYGYTF. Combining the CDR3 with reference TRBV19 and TRBJ1-2 gives the whole variable domain DGGITQSPKYLFRKEGQNVTLSCEQNLNHDAMYWYRQDPGQGLRLIYYSQIVNDFQKGDIAEGYSVSREKKESFPLTVTSAQKNPTAFYLCASSIWGSSSYGYTFGSGTRLTVV.

This clone was counted a single time. This rearrangement joins TRBV9 to TRBJ2-1; D possibly corresponds to TRBD2 (6 bases). Trimming left V 4 bases short and J 10 bases short, with 15 bases between. The CDR3 consists of 13 residues. CDR1 SGDLS and CDR2 YYNGEE come from the germline V gene. In DNA form, the CDR3 reads TGTGCCAGCAGCTTAAGCAGGGCGGGGGAGCAGTTCTTC. Amino acids: CASSLSRAGEQFF. The complete variable domain, with remaining parts taken from reference TRBV9 and TRBJ2-1, reads DSGVTQTPKHLITATGQRVTLRCSPRSGDLSVYWYQQSLDQGLQFLIQYYNGEERAKGNILERFSAQQFPDLHSELNLSSLELGDSALYFCASSLSRAGEQFFGPGTRLTVL.

On this clone itself: Compared with germline, one end of the junction differs, possibly owing to a read error. The rearrangement uses TRBV29-1 and TRBJ2-5; D possibly corresponds to TRBD1 (5 bases). The CDR3 sequence is 13 residues long. Germline V gene data show CDR1 as SQVTM and CDR2 as ANQGSEA. CDR3 bases: TGCAGCGTTGAAGGGCAGGGCCAACAGACCCAGTACTTC. Protein sequence: CSVEGQGQQTQYF.

This chain uses TRBV5-1 with TRBJ1-2, with TRBD1 identical over 8 bases. The CDR3 consists of 19 residues. J was trimmed by 2 bases and V by 4 bases; bases with no gene match: 19. CDR1 and CDR2 (germline): SGHRS, YFSETQ. The CDR3 region has the DNA TGCGCCAGCAGCCCACTTGTGGGGGGGACAGGATCGCAGAACTATGGCTACACCTTC. Translation gives CASSPLVGGTGSQNYGYTF.